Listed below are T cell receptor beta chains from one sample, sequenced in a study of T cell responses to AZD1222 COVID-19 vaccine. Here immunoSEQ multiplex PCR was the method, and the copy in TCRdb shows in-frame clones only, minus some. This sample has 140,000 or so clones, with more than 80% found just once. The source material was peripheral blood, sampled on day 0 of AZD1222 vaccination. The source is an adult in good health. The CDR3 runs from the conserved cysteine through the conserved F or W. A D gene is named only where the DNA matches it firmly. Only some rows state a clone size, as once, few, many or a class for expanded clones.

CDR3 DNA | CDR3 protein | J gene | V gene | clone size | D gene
TGTGCCAGCAGCCAAGGACAGGTCTCCTACAATGAGCAGTTCTTC | CASSQGQVSYNEQFF | TRBJ2-1 | TRBV5-6 | . | TRBD1
TGTGCCGTGAGGGGTTTGGAGACCCAGTACTTC | CAVRGLETQYF | TRBJ2-5 | TRBV6-6 | . | .
TGCGCCAGCAGCCCAAATCAGGGTTCATCACCTGAAGCTTTCTTT | CASSPNQGSSPEAFF | TRBJ1-1 | TRBV5-1 | . | .
TGCGCCAGCAGCTTGGCCCCGGGGTCCGAGACCCAGTACTTC | CASSLAPGSETQYF | TRBJ2-5 | TRBV5-1 | . | .
TGTGCCAGCAGTGAATCTGCAGGGTTCTATGGCTACACCTTC | CASSESAGFYGYTF | TRBJ1-2 | TRBV2 | . | .
TGTGCCAGCAGCTTCGGGGACAGGAGGAACTATGGCTACACCTTC | CASSFGDRRNYGYTF | TRBJ1-2 | TRBV11-2 | . | TRBD1
TGTGCCATCAGTGAGCGTCTAGCGGGAGTAGGCGAGCAGTACTTC | CAISERLAGVGEQYF | TRBJ2-7 | TRBV10-3 | . | TRBD2
TGTGCCAGCAGTTACGCCCGCGGGGGTCCCCTCCACTTT | CASSYARGGPLHF | TRBJ1-6 | TRBV6-6 | . | .
TGTGCCAGCAGTTTGGGCGTAACTAGTGAAAAACTGTTTTTT | CASSLGVTSEKLFF | TRBJ1-4 | TRBV27 | once | .
TGCGCCAGCAGCTTGCAAACCCCTGCAGGGTATGGCTACACCTTC | CASSLQTPAGYGYTF | TRBJ1-2 | TRBV5-1 | . | .
TGTGCCACCGGACAGAATATCAACGAGCAGTACTTC | CATGQNINEQYF | TRBJ2-7 | TRBV19 | . | .
TGTGCCAGCCATAAGGGGGGACAGGGAGCATCTAACTATGGCTACACCTTC | CASHKGGQGASNYGYTF | TRBJ1-2 | TRBV21-1 | few | .
TGTGCCAGCAGCCAGAAGGGGAACACTGAAGCTTTCTTT | CASSQKGNTEAFF | TRBJ1-1 | TRBV6-4 | . | .
TGTGCCAGCAGCTCGGGACTAGCGGGAGAGGGAAGTGAGCAGTTCTTC | CASSSGLAGEGSEQFF | TRBJ2-1 | TRBV7-3 | once | TRBD2
TGTGCCAGCAGTTTTCAGGGGGCCCCTAATGAAAAACTGTTTTTT | CASSFQGAPNEKLFF | TRBJ1-4 | TRBV28 | . | TRBD1
TGTGCCAGCAGCGCACAGGGTGGTCAGCCCCAGCATTTT | CASSAQGGQPQHF | TRBJ1-5 | TRBV7-3 | . | .
TGTGCCAGCAGCTTCCCTTCTAGCGCAAAGTACAATGAGCAGTTCTTC | CASSFPSSAKYNEQFF | TRBJ2-1 | TRBV13 | . | .
TGTGCCAGCAGCACCACAGGGCGTCTGAACACCGGGGAGCTGTTTTTT | CASSTTGRLNTGELFF | TRBJ2-2 | TRBV9 | . | .
TGTGCCTGGAGTAATCTATTCTACACCTTC | CAWSNLFYTF | TRBJ1-2 | TRBV30 | . | .
TGTGCCAGCAGCGTAGCTGCGATCACGGGACTAAACTACAATGAGCAGTTCTTC | CASSVAAITGLNYNEQFF | TRBJ2-1 | TRBV9 | once | TRBD2
TGCAGCGTTACAGGTACGAGCACAGATACGCAGTATTTT | CSVTGTSTDTQYF | TRBJ2-3 | TRBV29-1 | . | .
TGTGCCAGCCGACGGGGGGCTAATAATTCACCCCTCCACTTT | CASRRGANNSPLHF | TRBJ1-6 | TRBV3-1/TRBV3-2 | . | .
TGTGCCAGCAGGGCGGAAGGTTACCCCAAAAACATTCAGTACTTC | CASRAEGYPKNIQYF | TRBJ2-4 | TRBV27 | . | .
TGTGCCAGCAGCTTAGCCATGAGCTCCTATAATTCACCCCTCCACTTT | CASSLAMSSYNSPLHF | TRBJ1-6 | TRBV11-2 | . | .
TGTGCCAGCAGGCCCATAGGGTTCTTCGGTCAGCCCCAGCATTTT | CASRPIGFFGQPQHF | TRBJ1-5 | TRBV27 | once | .
TGTGCCAGCAGCTTATTCGCAAACGAGCAGTACTTC | CASSLFANEQYF | TRBJ2-7 | TRBV5-4 | once | .
TGTGCCAGCAGCTCCGGCTTCTCCTACGAGCAGTACTTC | CASSSGFSYEQYF | TRBJ2-7 | TRBV6-2/TRBV6-3 | . | .
TGTGCCAGCAGCTTAGACCTGGGAGGCTCCTACGAGCAGTACTTC | CASSLDLGGSYEQYF | TRBJ2-7 | TRBV7-2 | once | .
TGTGCCAGCAGCGTAGCTCTGGCGTATGGCTACACCTTC | CASSVALAYGYTF | TRBJ1-2 | TRBV9 | . | .
TGTGCCAGCAGTGAAGGTGGACTCTTAACCCTCGAGCAGTACTTC | CASSEGGLLTLEQYF | TRBJ2-7 | TRBV6-1 | . | .
TGTGCCTGGAGCCGAACGGCCTCCTACAATGAGCAGTTCTTC | CAWSRTASYNEQFF | TRBJ2-1 | TRBV30 | . | .
TGTGCCAGCAGCCAAGATCGGCGGAGTCGCACAGATACGCAGTATTTT | CASSQDRRSRTDTQYF | TRBJ2-3 | TRBV3-1/TRBV3-2 | . | .
TGCGCCAGCAGTGAGACCTTCCGCGTCGGCGAGCAGTACTTC | CASSETFRVGEQYF | TRBJ2-7 | TRBV10-1 | . | .
TGTGCCAGCAGCTATGCAGATATCTCCTACGAGCAGTACTTC | CASSYADISYEQYF | TRBJ2-7 | TRBV9 | . | .
TGTGCCAGCAGCTTAGTACAGTTGGGGGGACCGGGCAACACTGAAGCTTTCTTT | CASSLVQLGGPGNTEAFF | TRBJ1-1 | TRBV7-9 | . | .
TGTGCCTGGAGTGCCTGGGTAGCGGGGGGCCTGGAGCAGTACTTC | CAWSAWVAGGLEQYF | TRBJ2-7 | TRBV30 | . | TRBD2
TGCAGTGCTCCACAGGTTTTGGCTTTCTTT | CSAPQVLAFF | TRBJ1-1 | TRBV20-1 | once | .
TGTGCCAGCAGTCTCACTATGATGGGGGCCAACGTCCTGACTTTC | CASSLTMMGANVLTF | TRBJ2-6 | TRBV6-5 | . | .
TGTGCCACCAGCGGGGGGAGGAATAGCAATCAGCCCCAGCATTTT | CATSGGRNSNQPQHF | TRBJ1-5 | TRBV15 | . | .
TGTGCCAGCAGTCCGGGACAGAACACTGAAGCTTTCTTT | CASSPGQNTEAFF | TRBJ1-1 | TRBV27 | . | .
TGTGCCAGCAGCGTAGAAAGGACTACTGAAGCTTTCTTT | CASSVERTTEAFF | TRBJ1-1 | TRBV9 | . | .
TGCGCCAACACACCGGGACGAAACATTCAGTACTTC | CANTPGRNIQYF | TRBJ2-4 | TRBV5-1 | . | .
TGTGCCAGCTCAGGTGGGGCTAATGAAAAACTGTTTTTT | CASSGGANEKLFF | TRBJ1-4 | TRBV18 | . | .
TGCGCCAGCAGCTCAGCGGGAGTGGAGACCCAGTACTTC | CASSSAGVETQYF | TRBJ2-5 | TRBV5-1 | . | TRBD2
TGTGCCACCAGCATCTTCCTCAAGGAGGGTGATGGCTACACCTTC | CATSIFLKEGDGYTF | TRBJ1-2 | TRBV15 | . | .
TGTGCCAGCAGTGTCTGGGCAGGAGGATTAGCAACTAATGAAAAACTGTTTTTT | CASSVWAGGLATNEKLFF | TRBJ1-4 | TRBV6-1 | . | .
TGTGCCAGCAGCCAAAGGGGACAGGGGGACATTCAGTACTTC | CASSQRGQGDIQYF | TRBJ2-4 | TRBV4-2 | . | TRBD1
TGTGCCAGCAGCTTTAAGAGGGTAGGGGACTACGAGCAGTACTTC | CASSFKRVGDYEQYF | TRBJ2-7 | TRBV11-2 | . | .
TGTGCCAGTAGTACGGGACAGCGATACAATGAAAAACTGTTTTTT | CASSTGQRYNEKLFF | TRBJ1-4 | TRBV19 | . | TRBD1
TGTGCCAGCTCACCAGGACTGAACACTGAAGCTTTCTTT | CASSPGLNTEAFF | TRBJ1-1 | TRBV18 | . | .
TGTGCCAGTAGTGTCTCCGGGCCCCGGTTAACTAAGGGCTACACCTTC | CASSVSGPRLTKGYTF | TRBJ1-2 | TRBV19 | . | .
TGTGCCAGTAGTAGAGCCCGGACAGGGGGGGGTAACTATGGCTACACCTTC | CASSRARTGGGNYGYTF | TRBJ1-2 | TRBV19 | . | TRBD1
TGTGCCAGCAGTGACTCGAGGCCGAGGGCGGCGGCGGACAATGAGCAGTTCTTC | CASSDSRPRAAADNEQFF | TRBJ2-1 | TRBV6-4 | . | .